This entry features one TCR beta chain sequence. The data are from a study of blood T cell repertoires in COVID-19. About the research overall: The samples span acute and convalescent COVID-19 from the United States, Italy and Spain. PBMCs, B-cell-depleted T cells, or T cells provided the cDNA or gDNA that made up the material.

Trimming pared 0 bases from V and 8 bases from J, leaving 7 bases between. This CDR3 has 13 amino acids. In the authors' methods: Reference gene primer amplification in the assay estimated nucleated cell counts. TCRdb keeps only in-frame clones here, not all; method: immunoSEQ multiplex PCR. For V, J and clone size, that table is used; D and trimming come from the DNA. The table includes approximately 74,000 clones, 79% detected once. The sequence derives from a man in his sixties with acute or convalescent COVID-19. The V call is TRBV12-3 or TRBV12-4, the J call TRBJ1-4; D unresolved. Sequenced: peripheral blood. The DNA for the CDR3 is TGTGCCAGCAGTTTAGCGCAGGCCGAAAAACTGTTTTTT. Amino acid sequence: CASSLAQAEKLFF.